What follows is one T cell receptor beta chain and its context. This record belongs to a study of cytomegalovirus exposure and HLA in healthy donors. The PCR had 60 Vbeta and 13 Jbeta primers. This table comes from immunoSEQ multiplex PCR, and its TCRdb copy is limited to in-frame clones, with some not included. The table shows some 78,000 clones, with nearly 80% occurring only once. The sequencing sample was made of PBMCs. The TCR was taken from a woman aged 45-59 years in good health and CMV-seropositive.

CDR3 residues: CASSLEGGQQETQYF. The DNA for the CDR3 is TGTGCCAGCAGCTTAGAGGGAGGGCAGCAAGAGACCCAGTACTTC. The chain couples TRBV11-3 to TRBJ2-5; 7 nucleotides line up with TRBD2. This CDR3 contains 15 residues. CDR1 and CDR2 from the germline V gene are SGHNT and YENEEA. V shed 0 bases and J 2 bases; nucleotides not matched to a gene: 3.